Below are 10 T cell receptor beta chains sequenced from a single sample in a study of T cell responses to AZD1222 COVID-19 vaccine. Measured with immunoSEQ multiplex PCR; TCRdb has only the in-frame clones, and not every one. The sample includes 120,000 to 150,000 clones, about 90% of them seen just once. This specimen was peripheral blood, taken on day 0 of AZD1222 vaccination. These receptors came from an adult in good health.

This chain's CDR3 is CASSPSGDTQYF. The CDR3 region has the DNA TGTGCCAGCTCTCCCTCGGGCGATACGCAGTATTTT. The chain joins TRBV18 to TRBJ2-3; D not certain. The CDR3 totals 12 residues. The germline V gene has CDR1 KGHSH and CDR2 LQKENI. The V gene lost 6 bases and the J gene lost 6 bases, with 10 bases spanning the gap. Variable domain in full (rest from reference TRBV18 and TRBJ2-3): NAGVMQNPRHLVRRRGQEARLRCSPMKGHSHVYWYRQLPEEGLKFMVYLQKENIIDESGMPKERFSAEFPKEGPSILRIQQVVRGDSAAYFCASSPSGDTQYFGPGTRLTVL.

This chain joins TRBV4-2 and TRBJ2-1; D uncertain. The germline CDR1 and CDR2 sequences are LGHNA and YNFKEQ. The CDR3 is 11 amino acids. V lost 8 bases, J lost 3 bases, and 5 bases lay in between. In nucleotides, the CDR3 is TGTGCCAGCCAGGACTACAATGAGCAGTTCTTC. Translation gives CASQDYNEQFF.

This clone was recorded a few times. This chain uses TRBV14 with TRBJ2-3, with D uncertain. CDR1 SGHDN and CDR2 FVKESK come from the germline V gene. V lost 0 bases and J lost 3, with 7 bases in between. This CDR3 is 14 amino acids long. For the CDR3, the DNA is TGTGCCAGCAGCCAAGAGGCCAGAACAGATACGCAGTATTTT. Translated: CASSQEARTDTQYF.

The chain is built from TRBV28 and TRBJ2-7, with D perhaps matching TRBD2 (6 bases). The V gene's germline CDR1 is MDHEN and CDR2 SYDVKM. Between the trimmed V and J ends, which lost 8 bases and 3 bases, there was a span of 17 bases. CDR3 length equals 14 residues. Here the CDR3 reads CASLRGGVLYEQYF. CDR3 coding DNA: TGTGCCAGCTTACGAGGAGGGGTCCTCTACGAGCAGTACTTC.

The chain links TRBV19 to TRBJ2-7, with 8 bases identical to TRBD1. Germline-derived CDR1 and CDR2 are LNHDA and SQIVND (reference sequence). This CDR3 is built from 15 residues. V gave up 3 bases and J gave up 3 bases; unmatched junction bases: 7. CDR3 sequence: CASSMAGQGYYEQYF. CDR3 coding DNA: TGTGCCAGTAGTATGGCAGGACAGGGTTACTACGAGCAGTACTTC.

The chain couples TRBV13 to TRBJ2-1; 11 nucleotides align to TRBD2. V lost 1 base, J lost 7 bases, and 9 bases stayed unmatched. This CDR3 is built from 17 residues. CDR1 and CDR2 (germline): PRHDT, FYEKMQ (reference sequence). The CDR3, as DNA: TGTGCCAGCAGCTTAGAACGTCTAGCGGGAGGTGGGAATGAGCAGTTCTTC. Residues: CASSLERLAGGGNEQFF. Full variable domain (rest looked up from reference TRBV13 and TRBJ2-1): AAGVIQSPRHLIKEKRETATLKCYPIPRHDTVYWYQQGPGQDPQFLISFYEKMQSDKGSIPDRFSAQQFSDYHSELNMSSLELGDSALYFCASSLERLAGGGNEQFFGPGTRLTVL.

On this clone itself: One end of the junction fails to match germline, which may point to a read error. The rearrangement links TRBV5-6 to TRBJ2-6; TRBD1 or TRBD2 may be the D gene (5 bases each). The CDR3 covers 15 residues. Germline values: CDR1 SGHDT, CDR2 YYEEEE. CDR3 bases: TGTGCCAGCACCTTGAGAGGGGCTGGGGCCAACGTCCTGACTTTC. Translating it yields CASTLRGAGANVLTF.

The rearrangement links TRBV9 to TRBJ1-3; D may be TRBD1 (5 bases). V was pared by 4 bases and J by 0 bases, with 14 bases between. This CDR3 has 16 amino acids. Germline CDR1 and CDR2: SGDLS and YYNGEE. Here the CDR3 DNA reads TGTGCCAGCAGCCCACATGGGGGGAGCTCTGGAAACACCATATATTTT. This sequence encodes CASSPHGGSSGNTIYF.

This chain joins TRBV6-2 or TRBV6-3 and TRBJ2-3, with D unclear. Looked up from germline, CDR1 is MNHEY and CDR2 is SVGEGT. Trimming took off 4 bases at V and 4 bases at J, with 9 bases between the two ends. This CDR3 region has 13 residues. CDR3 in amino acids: CASSSTGPDTQYF. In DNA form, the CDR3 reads TGTGCCAGCAGTTCCACGGGTCCAGATACGCAGTATTTT.

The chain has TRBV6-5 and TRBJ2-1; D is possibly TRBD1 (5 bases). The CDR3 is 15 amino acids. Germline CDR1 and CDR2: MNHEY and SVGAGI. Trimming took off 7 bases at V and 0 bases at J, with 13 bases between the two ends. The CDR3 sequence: CASKTTVASYNEQFF. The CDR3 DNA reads TGTGCCAGCAAAACGACAGTAGCCTCCTACAATGAGCAGTTCTTC.